A selection of T cell receptor beta chains follows, all from one sample in a study of T cells after yellow fever vaccination. MiXCR, applied by TCRdb to the 5' RACE reads, yields one record per CDR3 protein. The data hold some 400,000 distinct CDR3 sequences, with under 7.5% observed a single time. Material: PBMCs, obtained 5 days after the yellow fever booster vaccination. These receptors all come from a man aged 25 to 40 who received the YFV17D yellow fever vaccine. CDR3s include the opening cysteine and the closing phenylalanine or tryptophan. The D gene is left open where the match is weak. Size is stated for part of the rows, as once, few or many counts, or as a class when the clone is expanded.

J | size | V | D | CDR3 | DNA
TRBJ2-1 | many | TRBV7-2 | TRBD2 | CASSRASGSYNEQFF | TGTGCCAGCAGCAGGGCTAGCGGGAGCTACAATGAGCAGTTCTTC
TRBJ2-3 | - | TRBV7-2 | - | CASSSSGWGPILSLGTDTQYF | TGTGCCAGCAGCTCATCGGGTTGGGGACCAATCTTAAGTCTGGGCACAGATACGCAGTATTTT
TRBJ1-2 | many | TRBV5-6 | - | CASSLVGRANYGYTF | TGTGCCAGCAGCTTGGTTGGGAGAGCAAACTATGGCTACACCTTC
TRBJ2-1 | few | TRBV5-1 | TRBD2 | CASSLSSGSRYNEQFF | TGCGCCAGCAGCTTGTCTAGCGGGAGTCGGTACAATGAGCAGTTCTTC
TRBJ1-1 | - | TRBV4-3 | - | CASSQSPDATTEAFF | TGCGCCAGCAGCCAGAGCCCGGATGCCACCACTGAAGCTTTCTTT
TRBJ1-2 | - | TRBV9 | - | CASSVVGSNYGYTF | TGTGCCAGCAGCGTAGTTGGTTCTAACTATGGCTACACCTTC
TRBJ2-2 | few | TRBV24-1 | - | CATSADRDAGELFF | TGTGCCACCAGTGCCGATCGCGACGCCGGGGAGCTGTTTTTT
TRBJ2-7 | few | TRBV28 | TRBD2 | CASSSPSGSLYEQYF | TGTGCCAGCAGTTCCCCTAGCGGGAGTCTCTACGAGCAGTACTTC
TRBJ1-5 | many | TRBV18 | - | CASSLSQPGNQPQHF | TGTGCCAGCTCCCTCTCTCAGCCTGGCAATCAGCCCCAGCATTTT
TRBJ2-1 | many | TRBV20-1 | - | CSARGDDEQFF | TGCAGTGCTAGAGGAGACGATGAGCAGTTCTTC
TRBJ2-7 | once | TRBV3-1 | TRBD2 | CATCRLPAGTRAYEQYF | TGTGCCACCTGCCGACTTCCCGCCGGGACTAGGGCCTACGAGCAGTACTTC
TRBJ1-1 | - | TRBV19 | TRBD1 | CASSDRGNTEAFF | TGTGCCAGTTCGGACAGGGGAAACACTGAAGCTTTCTTT
TRBJ2-2 | - | TRBV5-1 | TRBD2 | CASSLEAGSGELFF | TGCGCCAGCAGCTTGGAAGCGGGAAGTGGGGAGCTGTTTTTT
TRBJ2-7 | many | TRBV12-3/TRBV12-4 | TRBD2 | CASSWVGGDYEQYF | TGTGCCAGCAGCTGGGTGGGGGGGGACTACGAGCAGTACTTC
TRBJ2-5 | few | TRBV5-4 | TRBD1 | CASSDRDRPFQETQYF | TGTGCCAGCAGCGACCGGGACAGACCTTTCCAAGAGACCCAGTACTTC